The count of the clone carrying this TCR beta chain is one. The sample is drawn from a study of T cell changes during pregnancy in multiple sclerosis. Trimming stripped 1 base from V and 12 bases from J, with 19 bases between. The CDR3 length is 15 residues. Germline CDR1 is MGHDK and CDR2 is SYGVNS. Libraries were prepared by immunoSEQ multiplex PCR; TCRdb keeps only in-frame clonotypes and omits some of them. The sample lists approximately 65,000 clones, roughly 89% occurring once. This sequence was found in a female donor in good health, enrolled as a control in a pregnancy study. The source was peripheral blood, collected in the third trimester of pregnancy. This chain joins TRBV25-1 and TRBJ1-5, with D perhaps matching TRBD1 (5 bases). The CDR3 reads CASSELGAAWEVQHF. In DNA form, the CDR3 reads TGTGCCAGCAGTGAATTAGGGGCAGCCTGGGAGGTCCAGCATTTT.